This T cell receptor beta chain is drawn from a study of cytomegalovirus exposure and HLA in healthy donors. At the level of the study: The approximately 120 validation repertoires were reported in a later analysis to have been generated on the same platform as the roughly 720 first-cohort repertoires.

Profiling relied on immunoSEQ multiplex PCR, and the TCRdb table lists in-frame clones only, not all of them. This sample has around 130,000 clones; just under 90% occur once, and the top ten carry about 3%. This CDR3 contains 17 residues. Germline loops: CDR1 MDHEN, CDR2 SYDVKM. Trimming cost V 5 bases and J 0 bases, with 17 bases left between them. As to this clone: Its matching antigen is unknown.

Overall study results and limits: There were some public TCRs occurring in many donors, but most TCR sequences were rare. The study designated 164 TCR beta chains cytomegalovirus-associated.

Input material: PBMCs. The chain uses TRBV28 and TRBJ1-5; possible D gene TRBD1, 5 bases. The receptor was isolated from a man aged 30-40 years in good health and CMV-seronegative. The CDR3 DNA reads as TGTGCCAGCAGTGGTTGGCCCCAGGGCTCTAGCAATCAGCCCCAGCATTTT. The encoded protein is CASSGWPQGSSNQPQHF.